The 27 T cell receptor beta chains listed next were all sequenced from one sample in a study of T cell responses to AZD1222 COVID-19 vaccine. The assay was immunoSEQ multiplex PCR, and TCRdb's table has in-frame clones only and misses some. This sample yields approximately 170,000 clones, of which around 90% are seen a single time; 1.6% belongs to the top ten. This specimen consisted of peripheral blood, obtained on day 0 of AZD1222 vaccination. The receptors here all came from an adult in good health.

The chain couples TRBV7-9 to TRBJ2-7, with TRBD2 matching over 9 bases. The germline V gene encodes CDR1 SEHNR and CDR2 FQNEAQ (reference sequence). The V gene end was trimmed by 5 bases and the J gene end by 4 bases; junction bases not matched to a gene: 12. The CDR3 length is 16 residues. The CDR3 DNA follows: TGTGCCAGCAGCCCGGGGGGACTAGCTATCTCTTACGAGCAGTACTTC. Encoded protein: CASSPGGLAISYEQYF.

J is TRBJ2-2 and V is TRBV18, with D tentatively TRBD2 (5 bases). The CDR3 consists of 16 residues. V was clipped by 4 bases and J by 0 bases, with 12 bases between them. Germline-derived CDR1 and CDR2 are KGHSH and LQKENI. CDR3 nucleotides: TGTGCCAGCTCACGATATAGCGACTCGAACACCGGGGAGCTGTTTTTT. This gives the protein CASSRYSDSNTGELFF.

This clone was seen just once. This chain links TRBV5-1 with TRBJ1-4; D ambiguous. Germline-derived CDR1 and CDR2 are SGHRS and YFSETQ. This CDR3 region has 15 residues. V was shortened by 0 bases and J by 8 bases, with 14 bases between the two germline ends. CDR3 region: CASSLGGGIGEKLFF. As DNA, the CDR3 is TGCGCCAGCAGCTTGGGGGGAGGTATAGGAGAAAAACTGTTTTTT.

The CDR3 loop is CASSELGPWSNQPQHF. DNA of the CDR3: TGTGCCAGCAGTGAACTGGGTCCCTGGAGCAATCAGCCCCAGCATTTT. The chain employs TRBV6-1 and TRBJ1-5; unclear D gene. The CDR3 is made up of 16 amino acids. Germline lookup yields CDR1 MNHNS and CDR2 SASEGT. Trimming pared 2 bases from V and 1 base from J, leaving 12 bases between.

In DNA, the CDR3 is TGTGCCAGCAGCTTAACGGGTCTAAACTATGGCTACACCTTC. Translation gives CASSLTGLNYGYTF. The genes are TRBV7-9 and TRBJ1-2; D call uncertain. Germline CDR1 SEHNR, CDR2 FQNEAQ (reference sequence). Trimming pared 2 bases from V and 2 bases from J, leaving 9 bases between. The CDR3 has 14 residues.

The chain combines TRBV2 with TRBJ1-1; D call uncertain. The length of the CDR3 is 14 residues. Trimming shortened V by 2 bases and J by 4 bases, and 11 bases separated the two germline ends. Germline loops: CDR1 SNHLY, CDR2 FYNNEI. Written as DNA, the CDR3 is TGTGCCAGCAGTGAATCTCGGGGTTTCACTGAAGCTTTCTTT. Translated: CASSESRGFTEAFF.

The V call is TRBV11-2, the J call TRBJ1-1; the D gene is possibly TRBD1 (5 bases). The germline V gene encodes CDR1 SGHAT and CDR2 FQNNGV. V was cut by 7 bases and J by 4 bases, with 16 bases left in between. The CDR3 sequence is 14 residues long. The CDR3 is CASNRLGRVTEAFF. DNA of the CDR3: TGTGCCAGCAACCGACTAGGCAGGGTCACTGAAGCTTTCTTT. Full variable domain (missing parts from reference TRBV11-2 and TRBJ1-1): EAGVAQSPRYKIIEKRQSVAFWCNPISGHATLYWYQQILGQGPKLLIQFQNNGVVDDSQLPKDRFSAERLKGVDSTLKIQPAKLEDSAVYLCASNRLGRVTEAFFGQGTRLTVV.

This chain uses TRBV4-1 with TRBJ1-6, with 7 bases aligning to TRBD1. The CDR3 extends over 16 amino acids. CDR1 is MGHRA and CDR2 is YSYEKL in the germline V gene. Trimming took 4 bases from V and 8 from J; bases not matched to a gene: 11. The CDR3 coding sequence is TGCGCCAGCAGCCCTCGGGACAGACGGATGGATTCACCCCTCCACTTT. Translating gives CASSPRDRRMDSPLHF.

The V gene is TRBV11-2, the J gene TRBJ2-2; 12 nucleotides line up with TRBD2. V gave up 4 bases and J gave up 2 bases; unmatched junction bases: 2. The germline gives CDR1 SGHAT, CDR2 FQNNGV. This CDR3 has 16 residues. CDR3 DNA: TGTGCCAGCAGCTCGGGACTAGCGGGTAACACCGGGGAGCTGTTTTTT. Encoded protein: CASSSGLAGNTGELFF.

The rearrangement links TRBV21-1 to TRBJ2-6; the DNA was not compared with TRBD2, the D call given in the table. TRBV21-1 is annotated as a pseudogene. The CDR3 has 15 residues. CDR3 amino acids: CASSNGLSGANVLTF. The CDR3 bases are TGTGCCAGCAGCAACGGACTCTCTGGGGCCAACGTCCTGACTTTC.

The genes are TRBV7-3 and TRBJ2-1; 7 bases map to TRBD1. The CDR3 sequence is 16 residues long. The germline V gene encodes CDR1 SGHTA and CDR2 FQGTGA. The ends lost 1 base at V and 0 bases at J; junction bases unmatched: 3. The CDR3 DNA reads TGTGCCAGCAGCTTAAGGGCAGGGGGCTCCTACAATGAGCAGTTCTTC. It specifies CASSLRAGGSYNEQFF. The variable domain in full, completed from reference TRBV7-3 and TRBJ2-1, reads GAGVSQTPSNKVTEKGKYVELRCDPISGHTALYWYRQSLGQGPEFLIYFQGTGAADDSGLPNDRFFAVRPEGSVSTLKIQRTERGDSAVYLCASSLRAGGSYNEQFFGPGTRLTVL.

The chain combines TRBV7-9 with TRBJ1-2; D uncertain. Germline lookup yields CDR1 SEHNR and CDR2 FQNEAQ (reference sequence). The CDR3 is 11 amino acids. V lost 1 base and J lost 8, with 5 bases in between. The CDR3 is CASSLGRGYTF. In DNA form, the CDR3 reads TGTGCCAGCAGCTTAGGCCGGGGCTACACCTTC. The whole variable domain, remainder taken from reference TRBV7-9 and TRBJ1-2, is DTGVSQNPRHKITKRGQNVTFRCDPISEHNRLYWYRQTLGQGPEFLTYFQNEAQLEKSRLLSDRFSAERPKGSFSTLEIQRTEQGDSAMYLCASSLGRGYTFGSGTRLTVV.

V and J are TRBV30 and TRBJ2-7, with D possibly TRBD2 on 5 matching bases. Germline lookup yields CDR1 GTSNPN and CDR2 SVGIG (reference sequence). The CDR3 totals 13 residues. V lost 3 bases and J lost 2, with 11 bases in between. CDR3 DNA sequence: TGTGCCTGGAGGAGGGAACCGCCCTACGAGCAGTACTTC. It translates to CAWRREPPYEQYF.

The genes are TRBV5-1 and TRBJ2-7; TRBD1 matches 7 bases. V was clipped by 4 bases and J by 3 bases; unmatched bases: 7. Germline lookup yields CDR1 SGHRS and CDR2 YFSETQ. The CDR3 has 14 residues. CDR3 residues: CASSPLQGNYEQYF. As DNA, the CDR3 is TGCGCCAGCAGCCCTTTACAGGGGAACTACGAGCAGTACTTC.

The chain recombines TRBV4-1 with TRBJ2-4, with 7 bases matching TRBD2. Germline loops: CDR1 MGHRA, CDR2 YSYEKL. The CDR3 has 15 residues. With 0 bases clipped from V and 7 bases from J, the junction kept 6 bases outside the gene matches. This chain's CDR3 is CASSQEWMGGNIQYF. The DNA for the CDR3 is TGCGCCAGCAGCCAAGAATGGATGGGGGGGAACATTCAGTACTTC.

This chain connects TRBV10-3 to TRBJ1-1; D is unclear. This CDR3 is 13 amino acids long. Trimming took off 6 bases at V and 2 bases at J, with 10 bases between the two ends. Germline assignment: CDR1 ENHRY and CDR2 SYGVKD. CDR3 amino acids: CAISTSLNTEAFF. The CDR3 bases are TGTGCCATCAGCACTTCACTAAACACTGAAGCTTTCTTT.

The rearrangement links TRBV7-9 to TRBJ1-2; perhaps TRBD1 as D (5 bases). This CDR3 region has 13 residues. V lost 3 bases and J 7 bases, leaving 12 bases between the germline ends. CDR1 and CDR2 (germline): SEHNR, FQNEAQ (reference sequence). The CDR3 loop reads CASSLWGSPGYTF. In nucleotides, the CDR3 is TGTGCCAGCAGCTTGTGGGGGTCCCCTGGCTACACCTTC.

V is TRBV9 and J is TRBJ1-2; no firm D call. CDR1 is SGDLS and CDR2 is YYNGEE in the germline V gene. V lost 2 bases and J lost 7, with 12 bases in between. CDR3 length: 13 residues. The CDR3 reads CASSVFWEGGYTF. DNA for the CDR3: TGTGCCAGCAGCGTCTTTTGGGAGGGTGGCTACACCTTC. Together with reference TRBV9 and TRBJ1-2, the CDR3 gives the full variable domain: DSGVTQTPKHLITATGQRVTLRCSPRSGDLSVYWYQQSLDQGLQFLIQYYNGEERAKGNILERFSAQQFPDLHSELNLSSLELGDSALYFCASSVFWEGGYTFGSGTRLTVV.

The rearrangement joins TRBV7-3 to TRBJ2-4, with 10 bases identical to TRBD1. From germline, CDR1 is SGHTA and CDR2 FQGTGA. The CDR3 is 17 residues long. The trim removed 0 bases at V and 1 base at J, leaving 3 bases unmatched. CDR3 residues: CASSLTGTGVAKNIQYF. CDR3 in DNA: TGTGCCAGCAGCTTAACCGGGACAGGGGTGGCCAAAAACATTCAGTACTTC.

The chain is built from TRBV14 and TRBJ1-1; tentatively, D is TRBD1 (6 bases). This CDR3 contains 16 residues. Looked up from germline, CDR1 is SGHDN and CDR2 is FVKESK. V shed 0 bases and J shed 1 base, with 12 bases lying between them. This CDR3 reads CASSQDQGRRNTEAFF. DNA of the CDR3: TGTGCCAGCAGCCAAGATCAGGGGAGGAGGAACACTGAAGCTTTCTTT. Combining the CDR3 with reference TRBV14 and TRBJ1-1 gives the whole variable domain EAGVTQFPSHSVIEKGQTVTLRCDPISGHDNLYWYRRVMGKEIKFLLHFVKESKQDESGMPNNRFLAERTGGTYSTLKVQPAELEDSGVYFCASSQDQGRRNTEAFFGQGTRLTVV.

The chain uses TRBV3-1 (or the pseudogene TRBV3-2) and TRBJ1-3; D is unresolved. V lost 1 base to trimming and J lost 0 bases, with 10 bases between them. Germline V gene sequence: CDR1 LGHDT, CDR2 YNNKEL (reference sequence). This CDR3 is 16 amino acids long. DNA for the CDR3: TGTGCCAGCAGCCAAGCAAACAGACGCTCTGGAAACACCATATATTTT. Its translation: CASSQANRRSGNTIYF.

V usage is TRBV6-5 and J usage is TRBJ2-3, with D possibly TRBD1 on 6 matching bases. This CDR3 spans 14 amino acids. Trimming cost V 5 bases and J 5 bases, with 14 bases left between them. Germline V gene sequence: CDR1 MNHEY, CDR2 SVGAGI. The DNA of the CDR3 is TGTGCCAGCAGTCAACCCTCAGGGGTAGATACGCAGTATTTT. Translated, it gives CASSQPSGVDTQYF.

This clone was seen a single time. The rearrangement joins TRBV15 to TRBJ2-1; 8 positions agree with TRBD2. The CDR3 length is 15 residues. The V segment lost 1 base and the J segment 6 bases; nucleotides outside the gene matches: 5. CDR1 and CDR2 (germline): LNHNV, YYDKDF (reference sequence). CDR3 sequence: CATSRGTSQSNEQFF. In DNA, the CDR3 is TGTGCCACCAGCAGAGGGACTAGCCAGAGCAATGAGCAGTTCTTC. Looking up the rest from reference TRBV15 and TRBJ2-1 gives the full variable domain: DAMVIQNPRYQVTQFGKPVTLSCSQTLNHNVMYWYQQKSSQAPKLLFHYYDKDFNNEADTPDNFQSRRPNTSFCFLDIRSPGLGDTAMYLCATSRGTSQSNEQFFGPGTRLTVL.

V gene TRBV27 combines with J gene TRBJ2-7; D assignment may be TRBD1 or TRBD2 (5 bases each). Germline V lookup: CDR1 MNHEY, CDR2 SMNVEV (reference sequence). V lost 10 bases and J lost 8, with 18 bases in between. The CDR3 is 12 amino acids. CDR3 DNA: TGTGCCACAAGGGACGGAACTTTTCAGCAGTACTTC. Translated: CATRDGTFQQYF.

This chain links TRBV6-5 with TRBJ1-6; TRBD1 might be the D (5 bases). Germline V gene lookup returns CDR1 MNHEY and CDR2 SVGAGI. Trimming pared 3 bases from V and 1 base from J, leaving 10 bases between. This CDR3 has 16 amino acids. CDR3 protein: CASSYNGGSYNSPLHF. The CDR3 DNA reads as TGTGCCAGCAGTTATAATGGGGGGTCCTATAATTCACCCCTCCACTTT.

This sequence joins TRBV11-3 and TRBJ2-7; a weak D match, TRBD1 (6 bases). Deletions cut 3 bases from V and 3 bases from J, with 9 bases between. The CDR3 sequence is 13 residues long. The germline V gene has CDR1 SGHNT and CDR2 YENEEA. CDR3 region: CASSLRGGYEQYF. The CDR3 DNA follows: TGTGCCAGCAGCTTGAGAGGGGGCTACGAGCAGTACTTC.

The chain couples TRBV19 to TRBJ2-7; no definite D call. CDR1 and CDR2 from the germline V gene are LNHDA and SQIVND (reference sequence). The V end lost 5 bases, the J end lost 0 bases, and 11 bases lay between the germline ends. The CDR3 length is 14 residues. CDR3 in amino acids: CASSPSAYSYEQYF. DNA of the CDR3: TGTGCCAGTAGTCCCTCGGCCTACTCCTACGAGCAGTACTTC.